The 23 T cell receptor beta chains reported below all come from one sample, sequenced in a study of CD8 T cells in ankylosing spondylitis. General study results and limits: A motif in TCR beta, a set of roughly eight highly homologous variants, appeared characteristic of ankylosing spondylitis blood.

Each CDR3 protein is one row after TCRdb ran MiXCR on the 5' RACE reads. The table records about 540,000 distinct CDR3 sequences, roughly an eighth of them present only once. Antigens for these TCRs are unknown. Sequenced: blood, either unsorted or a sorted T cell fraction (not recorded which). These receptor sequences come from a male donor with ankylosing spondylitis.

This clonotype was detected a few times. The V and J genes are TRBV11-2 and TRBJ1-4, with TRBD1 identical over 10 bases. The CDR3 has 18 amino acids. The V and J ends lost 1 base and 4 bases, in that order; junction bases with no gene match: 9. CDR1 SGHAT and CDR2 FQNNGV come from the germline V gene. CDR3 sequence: CASSLVGQGGTFNEKLFF. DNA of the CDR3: TGTGCCAGCAGCTTAGTCGGACAGGGGGGGACCTTTAATGAAAAACTGTTTTTT. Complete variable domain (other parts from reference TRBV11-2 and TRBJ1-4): EAGVAQSPRYKIIEKRQSVAFWCNPISGHATLYWYQQILGQGPKLLIQFQNNGVVDDSQLPKDRFSAERLKGVDSTLKIQPAKLEDSAVYLCASSLVGQGGTFNEKLFFGSGTQLSVL.

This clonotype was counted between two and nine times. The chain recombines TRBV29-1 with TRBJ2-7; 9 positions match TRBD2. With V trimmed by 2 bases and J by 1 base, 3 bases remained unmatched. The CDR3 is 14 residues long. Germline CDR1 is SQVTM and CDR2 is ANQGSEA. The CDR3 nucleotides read TGCAGCGTTGAAACTAGCGGGTCTTCCTACGAGCAGTACTTC. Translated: CSVETSGSSYEQYF.

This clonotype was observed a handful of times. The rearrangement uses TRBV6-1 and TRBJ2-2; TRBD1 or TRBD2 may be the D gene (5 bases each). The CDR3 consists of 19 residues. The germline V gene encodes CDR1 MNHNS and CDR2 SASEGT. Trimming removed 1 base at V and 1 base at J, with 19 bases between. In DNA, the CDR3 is TGTGCCAGCAGTGAAGGGGTGGGACCATCAGGGCTGAACACCGGGGAGCTGTTTTTT. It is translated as CASSEGVGPSGLNTGELFF.

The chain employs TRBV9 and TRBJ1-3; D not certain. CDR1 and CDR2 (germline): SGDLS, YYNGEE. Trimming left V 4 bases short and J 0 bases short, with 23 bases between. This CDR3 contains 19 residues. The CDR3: CASSPREVEGSLSGNTIYF. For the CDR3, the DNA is TGTGCCAGCAGCCCCCGCGAGGTGGAGGGTTCCCTCTCTGGAAACACCATATATTTT.

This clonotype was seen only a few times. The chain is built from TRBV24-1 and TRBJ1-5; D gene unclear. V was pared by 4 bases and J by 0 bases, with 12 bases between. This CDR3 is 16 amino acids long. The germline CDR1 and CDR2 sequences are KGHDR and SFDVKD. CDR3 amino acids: CATSDGRGSSNQPQHF. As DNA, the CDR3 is TGTGCCACCAGTGACGGACGGGGAAGTAGCAATCAGCCCCAGCATTTT.

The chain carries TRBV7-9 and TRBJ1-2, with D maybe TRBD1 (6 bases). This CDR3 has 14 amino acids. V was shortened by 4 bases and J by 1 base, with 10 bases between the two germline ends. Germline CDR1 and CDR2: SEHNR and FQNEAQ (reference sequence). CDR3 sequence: CASSSLGGNYGYTF. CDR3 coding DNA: TGTGCCAGCAGCTCGCTAGGGGGTAACTATGGCTACACCTTC.

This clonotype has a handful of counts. The CDR3 sequence: CASSLGPSQPQHF. The CDR3 DNA sequence: TGTGCCAGCAGCTTAGGACCGAGTCAGCCCCAGCATTTT. This sequence joins TRBV11-2 and TRBJ1-5; D ambiguous. Trimming took 1 base from V and 6 from J, leaving 7 bases between them. Germline CDR1 reads SGHAT; CDR2 reads FQNNGV. The CDR3 contains 13 residues. The whole variable domain, filled in from reference TRBV11-2 and TRBJ1-5, reads EAGVAQSPRYKIIEKRQSVAFWCNPISGHATLYWYQQILGQGPKLLIQFQNNGVVDDSQLPKDRFSAERLKGVDSTLKIQPAKLEDSAVYLCASSLGPSQPQHFGDGTRLSIL.

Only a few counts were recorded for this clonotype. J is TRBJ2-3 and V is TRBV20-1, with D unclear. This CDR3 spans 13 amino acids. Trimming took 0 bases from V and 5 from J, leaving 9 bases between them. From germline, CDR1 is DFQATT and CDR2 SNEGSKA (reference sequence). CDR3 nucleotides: TGCAGTGCTAGAGATACTTCATTAGATACGCAGTATTTT. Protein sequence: CSARDTSLDTQYF.

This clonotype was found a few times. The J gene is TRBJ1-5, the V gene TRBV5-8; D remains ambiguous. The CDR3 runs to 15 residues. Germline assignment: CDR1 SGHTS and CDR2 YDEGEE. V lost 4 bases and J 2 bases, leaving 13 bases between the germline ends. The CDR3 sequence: CASSAGRKGNQPQHF. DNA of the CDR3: TGTGCCAGCAGCGCGGGCCGTAAGGGCAATCAGCCCCAGCATTTT.

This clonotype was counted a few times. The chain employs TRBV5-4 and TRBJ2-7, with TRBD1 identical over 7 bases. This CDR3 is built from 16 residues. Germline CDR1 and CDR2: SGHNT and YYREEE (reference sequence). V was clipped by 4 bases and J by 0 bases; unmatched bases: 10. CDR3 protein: CASSHSRQGSSYEQYV. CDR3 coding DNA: TGTGCCAGCAGCCACTCCCGACAGGGCAGCTCCTACGAGCAGTACGTC.

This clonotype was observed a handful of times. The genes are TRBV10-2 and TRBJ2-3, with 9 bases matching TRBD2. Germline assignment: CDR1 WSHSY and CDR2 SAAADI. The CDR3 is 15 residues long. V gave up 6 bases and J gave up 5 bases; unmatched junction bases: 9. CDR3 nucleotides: TGCGCCAGCAGCCTTAGCGGGAGTCTGGGAGATACGCAGTATTTT. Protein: CASSLSGSLGDTQYF.

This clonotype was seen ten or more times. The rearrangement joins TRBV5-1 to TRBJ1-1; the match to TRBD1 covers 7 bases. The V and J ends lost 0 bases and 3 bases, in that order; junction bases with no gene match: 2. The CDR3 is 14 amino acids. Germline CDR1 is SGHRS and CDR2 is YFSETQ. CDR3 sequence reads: CASSLDRGDTEAFF. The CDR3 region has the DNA TGCGCCAGCAGCTTGGACAGGGGCGACACTGAAGCTTTCTTT.

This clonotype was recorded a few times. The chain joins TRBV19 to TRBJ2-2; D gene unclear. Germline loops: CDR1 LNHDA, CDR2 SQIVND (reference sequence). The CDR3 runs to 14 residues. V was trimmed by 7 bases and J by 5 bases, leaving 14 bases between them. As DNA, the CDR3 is TGTGCCAGTACGGGCAGAGTAGAGACCGGGGAGCTGTTTTTT. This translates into CASTGRVETGELFF. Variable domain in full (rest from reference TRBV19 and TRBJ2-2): DGGITQSPKYLFRKEGQNVTLSCEQNLNHDAMYWYRQDPGQGLRLIYYSQIVNDFQKGDIAEGYSVSREKKESFPLTVTSAQKNPTAFYLCASTGRVETGELFFGEGSRLTVL.

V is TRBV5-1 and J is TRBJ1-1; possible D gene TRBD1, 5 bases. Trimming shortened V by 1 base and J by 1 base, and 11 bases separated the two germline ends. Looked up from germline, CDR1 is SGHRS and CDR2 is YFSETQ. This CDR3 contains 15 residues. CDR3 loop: CASSLTQAGNTEAFF. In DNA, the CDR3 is TGCGCCAGCAGCTTGACACAGGCGGGGAACACTGAAGCTTTCTTT.

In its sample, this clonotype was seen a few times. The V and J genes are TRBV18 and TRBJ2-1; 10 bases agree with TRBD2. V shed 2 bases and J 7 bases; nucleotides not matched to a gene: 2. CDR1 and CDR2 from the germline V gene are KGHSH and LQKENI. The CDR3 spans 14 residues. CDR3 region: CASSPSSGRNEQFF. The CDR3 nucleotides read TGTGCCAGCTCACCATCTAGCGGGAGAAATGAGCAGTTCTTC.

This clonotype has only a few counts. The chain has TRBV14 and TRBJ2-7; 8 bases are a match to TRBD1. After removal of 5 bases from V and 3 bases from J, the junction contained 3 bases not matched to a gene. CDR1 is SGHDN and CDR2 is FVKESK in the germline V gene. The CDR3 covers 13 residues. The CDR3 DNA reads TGTGCCAGCAGCGCTACAGGGGGCTACGAGCAGTACGTC. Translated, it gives CASSATGGYEQYV.

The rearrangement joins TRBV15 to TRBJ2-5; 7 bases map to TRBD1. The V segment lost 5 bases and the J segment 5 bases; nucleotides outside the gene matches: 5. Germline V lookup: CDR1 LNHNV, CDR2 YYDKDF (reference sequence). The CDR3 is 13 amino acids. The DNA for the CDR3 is TGTGCCACCAGCCCACAGGGGAAGGAGACCCAGTACTTC. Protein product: CATSPQGKETQYF.

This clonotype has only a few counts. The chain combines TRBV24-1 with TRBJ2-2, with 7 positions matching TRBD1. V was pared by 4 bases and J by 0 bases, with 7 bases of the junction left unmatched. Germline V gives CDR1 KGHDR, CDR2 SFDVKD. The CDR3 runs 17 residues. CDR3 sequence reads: CATSESYRGPNTGELFF. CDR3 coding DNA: TGTGCCACCAGTGAAAGCTACAGGGGCCCGAACACCGGGGAGCTGTTTTTT.

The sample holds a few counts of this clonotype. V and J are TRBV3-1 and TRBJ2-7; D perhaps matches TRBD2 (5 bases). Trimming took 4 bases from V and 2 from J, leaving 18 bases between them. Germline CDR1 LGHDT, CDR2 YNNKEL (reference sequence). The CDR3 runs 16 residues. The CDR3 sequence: CASSRVLAGHAYEQYF. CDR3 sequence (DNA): TGTGCCAGCAGCCGGGTTCTGGCGGGCCACGCCTACGAGCAGTACTTC.

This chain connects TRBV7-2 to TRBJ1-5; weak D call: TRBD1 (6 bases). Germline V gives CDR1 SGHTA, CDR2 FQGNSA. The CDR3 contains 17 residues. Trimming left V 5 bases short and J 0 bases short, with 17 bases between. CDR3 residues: CASSPSTGGYSNQPQHF. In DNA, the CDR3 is TGTGCCAGCAGCCCCAGCACCGGGGGCTATAGCAATCAGCCCCAGCATTTT.

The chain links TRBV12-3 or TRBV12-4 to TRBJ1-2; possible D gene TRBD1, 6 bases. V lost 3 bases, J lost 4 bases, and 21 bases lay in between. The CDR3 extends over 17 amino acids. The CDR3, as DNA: TGTGCCAGCAGTTTGTTGTATCGGGCAGGGGCTACCTATGGCTACACCTTC. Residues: CASSLLYRAGATYGYTF.

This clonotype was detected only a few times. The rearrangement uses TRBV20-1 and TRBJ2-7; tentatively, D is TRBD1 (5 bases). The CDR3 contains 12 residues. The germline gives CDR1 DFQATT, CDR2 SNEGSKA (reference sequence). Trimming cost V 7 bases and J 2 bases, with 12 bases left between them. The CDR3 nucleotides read TGCAGTGGGGGCAGCGTTACCTACGAGCAGTACTTC. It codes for CSGGSVTYEQYF.

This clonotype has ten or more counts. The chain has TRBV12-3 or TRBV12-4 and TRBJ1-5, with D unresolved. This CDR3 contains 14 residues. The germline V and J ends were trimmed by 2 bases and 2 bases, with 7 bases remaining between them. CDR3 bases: TGTGCCAGCAGTTTAACAACAGGCAATCAGCCCCAGCATTTT. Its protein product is CASSLTTGNQPQHF.